This paragraph covers one T cell receptor (beta chain) sequence. Trimming took off 7 bases at V and 6 bases at J, with 20 bases between the two ends. The CDR3 loop spans 15 amino acids. CDR1 is SGDLS and CDR2 is YYNGEE in the germline V gene. This entry comes from a study of blood T cell repertoires in COVID-19. Clones were sequenced by immunoSEQ multiplex PCR, and TCRdb holds only the in-frame ones, with some missing. Of over 400,000 clones listed, approximately 91% are singletons. Sequencing was performed on PBMCs or T cells enriched from blood (not recorded which). The chain employs TRBV9 and TRBJ1-3; the D is unclear. The TCR comes from a woman aged 60-75 years who had recovered from COVID-19. The CDR3 nucleotides read TGTGCCAGCGCCGACGGAGCGCTTGAAGAAAACACCATATATTTT. This translates into CASADGALEENTIYF.